Listed below are T cell receptor beta chains from one sample, sequenced in a study of regulatory T cells in long-lasting Graves disease. One entry per CDR3 protein, called by TCRdb with MiXCR from the multiplex PCR reads. The top ten hold 7.5% to 9% of the sample, which has approximately 540,000 distinct CDR3 sequences, 12% seen once. Separately, the same data were catalogued under a study of T cells in Graves' hyperthyroidism and ophthalmopathy.

Sample: peripheral blood mononuclear cells (PBMCs), taken at new diagnosis, from a patient treated with antithyroid drugs. These receptors were collected from a woman in her 30s with Graves disease. Both conserved end residues are part of each CDR3. D genes are given only for firm matches. Size tells how often a clone was seen (once, few, many) or the class of an expanded clone, and some rows leave it out.

TRBD1,NA,TRBJ1-6,TRBV2,CASSWTGVASPLHF,TGTGCCAGCAGCTGGACAGGGGTGGCTTCACCCCTCCACTTT
TRBD1,NA,TRBJ2-7,TRBV20-1,CSAGKVPGQGWGFYEQYF,TGCAGTGCTGGAAAAGTCCCGGGACAGGGCTGGGGTTTCTACGAGCAGTACTTC
TRBD1,few,TRBJ1-4,TRBV7-9,CASSLRGTGTEKLFF,TGTGCCAGCAGCCTCCGGGGGACAGGGACTGAAAAACTGTTTTTT
NA,many,TRBJ2-7,TRBV4-2,CASSQQWGTSPYEQYF,TGTGCCAGCAGCCAACAGTGGGGGACCTCCCCCTACGAGCAGTACTTC
TRBD1,NA,TRBJ1-2,TRBV4-3,CASSQDLGQGQSGYTF,TGCGCCAGCAGCCAAGATCTAGGACAGGGGCAGTCTGGCTACACCTTC
NA,many,TRBJ2-7,TRBV28,CASRMTSFYEQYF,TGTGCCAGCAGGATGACATCCTTCTACGAGCAGTACTTC
NA,NA,TRBJ2-7,TRBV5-1,CASSAGGRTYEQYF,TGCGCCAGCAGCGCCGGGGGGCGGACCTACGAGCAGTACTTC
NA,NA,TRBJ2-1,TRBV27,CASTPGWSPDEQFF,TGTGCCAGCACTCCCGGATGGTCGCCGGATGAGCAGTTCTTC
NA,NA,TRBJ2-6,TRBV30,CAWSVASGANVLTF,TGTGCCTGGAGTGTGGCCTCTGGGGCCAACGTCCTGACTTTC
NA,few,TRBJ1-6,TRBV28,CASSSPRQLYNPPLHF,TGTGCCAGCAGTTCCCCTCGACAGCTATATAATCCACCCCTCCACTTT
NA,many,TRBJ2-1,TRBV19,CASSGGGQYNEQFF,TGTGCCAGTAGTGGGGGGGGACAGTACAATGAGCAGTTCTTC
TRBD1,NA,TRBJ1-1,TRBV29-1,CSFQGASRAEAFF,TGCAGCTTCCAGGGGGCTAGTAGGGCTGAAGCTTTCTTT
NA,many,TRBJ2-7,TRBV11-3,CASSLRGAPGYEQYF,TGTGCCAGCAGCTTACGGGGGGCGCCAGGGTACGAGCAGTACTTC
TRBD1,many,TRBJ2-5,TRBV6-2/TRBV6-3,CASSSRTGVETQYF,TGTGCCAGCAGTTCTAGGACAGGGGTCGAGACCCAGTACTTC
NA,many,TRBJ2-1,TRBV2,CASIGKGGNEQFF,TGTGCCAGCATTGGGAAGGGAGGCAATGAGCAGTTCTTC
NA,many,TRBJ2-7,TRBV2,CASSPRTEQYF,TGTGCCAGCAGTCCTAGAACGGAGCAGTACTTC
NA,NA,TRBJ1-2,TRBV6-1,CASRVSRFYGYTF,TGTGCCAGCAGGGTATCTAGGTTTTATGGCTACACCTTC
TRBD2,few,TRBJ2-7,TRBV19,CASSTAGGSYEQYF,TGTGCCAGTAGTACCGCGGGAGGGTCCTACGAGCAGTACTTC
NA,many,TRBJ1-4,TRBV18,CASSLQGNNEKLFF,TGTGCCAGCTCACTACAGGGAAATAATGAAAAACTGTTTTTT
TRBD1,few,TRBJ1-2,TRBV28,CASSSDRTGRNYGYTF,TGTGCCAGCAGTTCTGACCGGACAGGGCGAAACTATGGCTACACCTTC
TRBD1,many,TRBJ2-5,TRBV13,CASSLISGTAQETQYF,TGTGCCAGCAGCCTTATATCCGGGACAGCTCAAGAGACCCAGTACTTC
NA,many,TRBJ2-1,TRBV9,CASSAHRGPARFF,TGTGCCAGCAGCGCCCACCGGGGTCCCGCACGGTTCTTC
NA,few,TRBJ1-4,TRBV19,CASTTGIIRDEKLFF,TGTGCCAGTACCACCGGGATTATAAGGGATGAAAAACTGTTTTTT
NA,many,TRBJ2-3,TRBV15,CATSRRSISIIGTDTQYF,TGTGCCACCAGCAGAAGGTCAATCAGCATCATCGGAACAGATACGCAGTATTTT
NA,many,TRBJ1-2,TRBV28,CASSLRVSLNYGYTF,TGTGCCAGCAGTTTGCGGGTTTCCTTGAACTATGGCTACACCTTC
NA,NA,TRBJ1-2,TRBV5-1,CASSLFPGAGYGYTF,TGCGCCAGCAGCTTGTTCCCGGGGGCCGGGTATGGCTACACCTTC
TRBD2,many,TRBJ2-7,TRBV28,CASSLQAGGPIYEQYF,TGTGCCAGCAGTTTGCAGGCGGGAGGGCCTATCTACGAGCAGTACTTC
TRBD1,few,TRBJ1-1,TRBV5-6,CASSRTGYSEAFF,TGTGCCAGCAGCCGGACAGGGTACAGTGAAGCTTTCTTT
NA,many,TRBJ1-3,TRBV11-2,CASSLVPRIRNTIYF,TGTGCCAGCAGCTTAGTTCCGAGAATCCGAAACACCATATATTTT
NA,once,TRBJ2-3,TRBV7-2,CASSLASMGGADTQYF,TGTGCCAGCAGCTTAGCGTCGATGGGGGGAGCAGATACGCAGTATTTT
TRBD1,NA,TRBJ1-5,TRBV4-1,CASSQTAFGQGNQPQHF,TGCGCCAGCAGCCAAACCGCATTTGGACAGGGGAATCAGCCCCAGCATTTT
TRBD1,many,TRBJ1-6,TRBV6-1,CAIPGQGRNSPLHF,TGTGCCATCCCCGGACAGGGTCGTAATTCACCCCTCCACTTT
TRBD2,many,TRBJ2-5,TRBV28,CASSTRLAGDETQYF,TGTGCCAGCAGTACAAGACTAGCGGGGGATGAGACCCAGTACTTC
NA,NA,TRBJ1-6,TRBV4-1,CANYPSSYNSPLHF,TGCGCCAACTACCCGAGCTCCTATAATTCACCCCTCCACTTT
NA,many,TRBJ1-1,TRBV12-3/TRBV12-4,CASTAAVNTEAFF,TGTGCCAGCACCGCCGCGGTGAACACTGAAGCTTTCTTT
TRBD2,many,TRBJ2-7,TRBV27,CASSLSGTSGIRF,TGTGCCAGCAGCCTGAGCGGGACTAGCGGGATTCGCTTC
NA,NA,TRBJ2-5,TRBV20-1,CSAKDRPETQYF,TGCAGTGCTAAAGACAGGCCAGAGACCCAGTACTTC
NA,many,TRBJ1-1,TRBV5-1,CASSLDAPGTEAFF,TGCGCCAGCAGCTTGGACGCTCCGGGCACTGAAGCTTTCTTT
NA,many,TRBJ1-2,TRBV9,CASSVTWNVHGYTF,TGTGCCAGCAGCGTTACCTGGAACGTCCATGGCTACACCTTC
NA,many,TRBJ1-1,TRBV7-2,CASSAQRNTEAFF,TGTGCCAGCAGCGCCCAACGGAACACTGAAGCTTTCTTT
NA,few,TRBJ1-1,TRBV7-8,CASSLDRDLEEAFF,TGTGCCAGCAGCTTAGACAGGGACCTTGAAGAAGCTTTCTTT
TRBD2,many,TRBJ2-7,TRBV10-3,CAISEKREGSYEQYF,TGTGCCATCAGTGAAAAGCGGGAGGGATCCTACGAGCAGTACTTC
NA,few,TRBJ2-1,TRBV9,CASSVPGTVIGEQFF,TGTGCCAGCAGCGTACCCGGGACGGTAATTGGTGAGCAGTTCTTC
TRBD2,many,TRBJ2-3,TRBV6-2/TRBV6-3,CASSESAGGPADTQYF,TGTGCCAGCAGTGAATCGGCGGGAGGGCCCGCAGATACGCAGTATTTT
NA,many,TRBJ1-5,TRBV2,CASSGVTGRQPQHF,TGTGCCAGCAGTGGCGTCACAGGGAGGCAGCCCCAGCATTTT
NA,many,TRBJ1-2,TRBV11-2,CASSFGTSNYGYTF,TGTGCCAGCAGCTTTGGTACATCGAACTATGGCTACACCTTC
NA,many,TRBJ2-5,TRBV27,CASSLLRPVGGARETQYF,TGTGCCAGCAGTTTACTTCGTCCGGTCGGGGGCGCGAGAGAGACCCAGTACTTC
NA,many,TRBJ1-1,TRBV6-6,CASSYSRGKGNTEAFF,TGTGCCAGCAGTTACTCGAGAGGGAAAGGGAACACTGAAGCTTTCTTT
NA,many,TRBJ1-1,TRBV19,CASSIGVDTEAFF,TGTGCCAGTAGTATTGGAGTGGACACTGAAGCTTTCTTT
NA,few,TRBJ2-3,TRBV4-2,CASSQSGSMIADTQYF,TGTGCCAGCAGCCAATCTGGGTCTATGATCGCAGATACGCAGTATTTT
TRBD1,many,TRBJ1-2,TRBV29-1,CSVEGRTGGYANYGYTF,TGCAGCGTTGAAGGTCGGACAGGGGGGTATGCTAACTATGGCTACACCTTC
NA,many,TRBJ2-3,TRBV7-2,CASSYNRATSTDTQYF,TGTGCCAGCAGCTACAACAGGGCCACTAGCACAGATACGCAGTATTTT